This T cell receptor (beta chain) was captured in a study of T cell repertoires and HLA-DP antigens. At the level of the study: One stimulator alloantigen differed from self by one groove amino acid; the other by ten. DNA input averaged around 200 ng in sorted CD137+CD4+ and around 1,200 ng in pre-culture CD4+.

Concerning this clone: Its specificity is not known.

The study, taken as a whole, reports: Total CD4+ responders were stimulated by HeLa antigen-presenting cells.

Pre-culture CD4+ samples were sequenced deeply, targeting hundreds of thousands of T cell genomes. Only in-frame clones appear in the TCRdb table, and some are missing; sequencing was by immunoSEQ multiplex PCR. The repertoire holds some 110,000 clones, 80% to 95% seen once, with about 0.25% in the top ten. The ends were cut back, 4 bases at V and 5 bases at J, with 12 bases in the middle. In germline, CDR1 is SGHRS, CDR2 YFSETQ. This CDR3 region has 13 residues. What was sequenced was CD4+ T cells from PBMCs. The genes are TRBV5-1 and TRBJ1-1, with no clear D. The source of this sequence is a woman between 18 and 30 years old in good health and CMV-seronegative. Here the CDR3 reads CASSQQSGTEAFF. In nucleotides, the CDR3 is TGCGCCAGCAGCCAACAATCAGGAACTGAAGCTTTCTTT.